The clone carrying this T cell receptor beta chain registers medium-sized by frequency. The antigen is not known. This record belongs to a study of CD8 T cells in cerebrospinal fluid in Alzheimer's disease. Overall study results and limits: Expanded clones of at least 3% were commoner in Alzheimer's patients than healthy subjects.

Per the germline V gene, CDR1 is LGHNA and CDR2 is YNFKEQ. The length of the CDR3 is 14 residues. TCRdb reprocessed the 10x single-cell sequencing reads and reports one entry per CDR3 protein, with no DNA. This listing includes about 1,500 distinct CDR3 sequences. The receptor's source is a human donor in good health. The chain joins TRBV4-2 to TRBJ2-7; TCRdb's D call of TRBD2 is untestable without DNA. The sequencing input was cerebrospinal fluid. The CDR3 sequence: CASSSTSGGYEQYF.